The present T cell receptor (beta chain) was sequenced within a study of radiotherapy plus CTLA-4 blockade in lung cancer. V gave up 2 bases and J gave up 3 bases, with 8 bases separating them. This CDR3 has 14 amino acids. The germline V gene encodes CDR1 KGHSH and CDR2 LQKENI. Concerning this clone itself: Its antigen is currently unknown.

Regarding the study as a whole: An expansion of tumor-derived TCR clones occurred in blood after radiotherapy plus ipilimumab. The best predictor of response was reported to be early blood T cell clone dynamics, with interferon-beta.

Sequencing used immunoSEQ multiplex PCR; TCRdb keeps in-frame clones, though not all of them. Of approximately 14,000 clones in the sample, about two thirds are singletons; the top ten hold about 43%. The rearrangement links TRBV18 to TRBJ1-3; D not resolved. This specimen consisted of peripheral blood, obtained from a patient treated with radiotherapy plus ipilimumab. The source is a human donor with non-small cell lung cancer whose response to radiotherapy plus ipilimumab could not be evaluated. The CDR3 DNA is TGTGCCAGCTCACCATCGCAGGATGGAAACACCATATATTTT. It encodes CASSPSQDGNTIYF.